Below are 22 T cell receptor beta chains sequenced from a single sample in a study of OX40 agonist ivuxolimab in advanced cancers. Generated by immunoSEQ multiplex PCR, the TCRdb table keeps only in-frame clones and is missing some. Here the sample spans fewer than 80,000 clones, approximately 90% being singletons. The input for sequencing was CD4+ or CD8+ T cells sorted from blood, taken in a trial of the OX40 agonist ivuxolimab. These receptors came from an adult with an advanced solid tumor such as melanoma, head and neck, liver or kidney cancer.

The J gene is TRBJ1-2, the V gene TRBV5-1; TRBD1 might be the D (6 bases). This CDR3 has 14 amino acids. V was shortened by 2 bases and J by 11 bases, with 19 bases between the two germline ends. Per the germline V gene, CDR1 is SGHRS and CDR2 is YFSETQ. DNA for the CDR3: TGCGCCAGCAGCTTTAATACGGACAGCACTGGGTACACCTTC. It translates to CASSFNTDSTGYTF.

The V and J genes are TRBV7-2 and TRBJ1-1, with TRBD1 matching over 7 bases. This CDR3 has 15 amino acids. The trim removed 5 bases at V and 0 bases at J, leaving 6 bases unmatched. Germline CDR1 and CDR2: SGHTA and FQGNSA. In nucleotides, the CDR3 is TGTGCCAGCAGCCCCCTGGGACAGCTGAACACTGAAGCTTTCTTT. Translating it yields CASSPLGQLNTEAFF.

This chain links TRBV6-5 with TRBJ2-1, with TRBD1 as a possible D gene (5 bases). This CDR3 spans 12 amino acids. Germline V gene lookup returns CDR1 MNHEY and CDR2 SVGAGI. V lost 7 bases and J lost 8, with 12 bases in between. The chain's CDR3 is CASKDRGYEQFF. For the CDR3, the DNA is TGTGCCAGCAAAGATAGGGGCTATGAGCAGTTCTTC.

The rearrangement links TRBV14 to TRBJ1-1, with D unresolved. V was clipped by 2 bases and J by 0 bases, with 13 bases between them. CDR3 size: 16 residues. Looked up from germline, CDR1 is SGHDN and CDR2 is FVKESK. CDR3 bases: TGTGCCAGCAGCCAAAGGGCAGCGAACTTGAACACTGAAGCTTTCTTT. Its translation is CASSQRAANLNTEAFF. Drawing the rest from reference TRBV14 and TRBJ1-1, the complete variable domain is EAGVTQFPSHSVIEKGQTVTLRCDPISGHDNLYWYRRVMGKEIKFLLHFVKESKQDESGMPNNRFLAERTGGTYSTLKVQPAELEDSGVYFCASSQRAANLNTEAFFGQGTRLTVV.

The J gene is TRBJ2-3, the V gene TRBV7-9, with 8 bases aligning to TRBD2. Germline assignment: CDR1 SEHNR and CDR2 FQNEAQ (reference sequence). The trim removed 3 bases at V and 4 bases at J, leaving 6 bases unmatched. This CDR3 has 15 residues. DNA of the CDR3: TGTGCCAGCAGCTTCGGAGCGGGAGCGGCAGATACGCAGTATTTT. This codes for CASSFGAGAADTQYF. Full variable domain (remainder filled in from reference TRBV7-9 and TRBJ2-3): DTGVSQNPRHKITKRGQNVTFRCDPISEHNRLYWYRQTLGQGPEFLTYFQNEAQLEKSRLLSDRFSAERPKGSFSTLEIQRTEQGDSAMYLCASSFGAGAADTQYFGPGTRLTVL.

The J gene is TRBJ1-5, the V gene TRBV19, with TRBD1 as a possible D gene (5 bases). CDR3 length: 15 amino acids. Trimming pared 8 bases from V and 3 bases from J, leaving 17 bases between. Germline CDR1 is LNHDA and CDR2 is SQIVND (reference sequence). The CDR3 DNA follows: TGTGCCAGTGTAGGGAGGGGAGACCTCAATCAGCCCCAGCATTTT. This sequence encodes CASVGRGDLNQPQHF. The variable domain in full, with the rest retrieved from reference TRBV19 and TRBJ1-5, is DGGITQSPKYLFRKEGQNVTLSCEQNLNHDAMYWYRQDPGQGLRLIYYSQIVNDFQKGDIAEGYSVSREKKESFPLTVTSAQKNPTAFYLCASVGRGDLNQPQHFGDGTRLSIL.

This chain connects TRBV15 to TRBJ1-1; D not certain. The CDR3 length is 13 residues. Germline CDR1 is LNHNV and CDR2 is YYDKDF (reference sequence). Trimming took off 7 bases at V and 6 bases at J, with 15 bases between the two ends. CDR3 sequence reads: CATTQSPSSEAFF. As DNA, the CDR3 is TGTGCCACCACCCAGAGTCCCAGCTCTGAAGCTTTCTTT.

The V call is TRBV30, the J call TRBJ1-4, with D possibly matching TRBD1 (5 bases). This CDR3 is built from 13 residues. Germline-derived CDR1 and CDR2 are GTSNPN and SVGIG (reference sequence). Trimming cost V 0 bases and J 7 bases, with 9 bases left between them. The CDR3 loop reads CAWSVQRGEKLFF. Here the CDR3 DNA reads TGTGCCTGGAGTGTACAAAGGGGTGAAAAACTGTTTTTT.

The chain combines TRBV28 with TRBJ1-1; tentative D call: TRBD1 (5 bases). CDR1 is MDHEN, CDR2 SYDVKM, per germline. Between the trimmed V and J ends, which lost 4 bases and 7 bases, there was a span of 10 bases. The CDR3 consists of 12 residues. Here the CDR3 DNA reads TGTGCCAGCAGTTGGGGCGGCTTTGAAGCTTTCTTT. Translation gives CASSWGGFEAFF.

This chain joins TRBV11-2 and TRBJ2-2; D possibly corresponds to TRBD2 (6 bases). This CDR3 region has 14 residues. The germline V gene encodes CDR1 SGHAT and CDR2 FQNNGV. V was shortened by 5 bases and J by 4 bases, with 11 bases between the two germline ends. DNA of the CDR3: TGTGCCAGCAGCCAGACTAGTTTCACCGGGGAGCTGTTTTTT. Translated, it gives CASSQTSFTGELFF.

The V and J genes are TRBV27 and TRBJ2-1, with unresolved D. Germline CDR1 reads MNHEY; CDR2 reads SMNVEV (reference sequence). The CDR3 has 12 amino acids. Trimming left V 7 bases short and J 6 bases short, with 10 bases between. The CDR3 spells CASKSTGNEQFF. The CDR3 nucleotides read TGTGCCAGCAAATCCACGGGCAATGAGCAGTTCTTC.

The chain recombines TRBV28 with TRBJ2-1; 9 positions agree with TRBD1. Germline CDR1 MDHEN, CDR2 SYDVKM. V trimming: 10 bases; J trimming: 8 bases; junction bases outside the gene matches: 9. The CDR3 has 13 residues. The CDR3 DNA reads as TGTGCCAACTCGGGACAGGGAAAATATGAGCAGTTCTTC. It yields the protein CANSGQGKYEQFF.

V and J are TRBV10-3 and TRBJ2-2; possibly TRBD2 for D (6 bases). Trimming shortened V by 0 bases and J by 4 bases, and 12 bases separated the two germline ends. The CDR3 has 16 residues. Germline values: CDR1 ENHRY, CDR2 SYGVKD. CDR3 loop: CAISESPDYGTGELFF. CDR3 coding DNA: TGTGCCATCAGTGAGTCGCCGGACTATGGCACCGGGGAGCTGTTTTTT.

The genes are TRBV25-1 and TRBJ2-3; 7 positions agree with TRBD2. The CDR3 totals 14 residues. V shed 8 bases, J shed 1 base, and the junction held 6 bases outside the gene matches. Germline CDR1 reads MGHDK; CDR2 reads SYGVNS. The CDR3 loop is CASDLGGGTDTQYF. CDR3 coding DNA: TGTGCCAGCGATTTGGGGGGGGGCACAGATACGCAGTATTTT.

V is TRBV28 and J is TRBJ2-7; the D is unclear. V was cut by 6 bases and J by 0 bases, with 12 bases left in between. Germline V lookup: CDR1 MDHEN, CDR2 SYDVKM. The CDR3 runs to 14 residues. The CDR3 spells CASSLSKSSYEQYF. The CDR3, as DNA: TGTGCCAGCAGCCTTTCGAAGAGCTCCTACGAGCAGTACTTC.

The gene calls are TRBV6-1 and TRBJ1-2, with unresolved D. Trimming took 6 bases from V and 4 from J, leaving 18 bases between them. Germline CDR1 reads MNHNS; CDR2 reads SASEGT. The CDR3 runs to 15 residues. The CDR3 sequence is CASSGGSGGPYGYTF. In DNA form, the CDR3 reads TGTGCCAGCAGCGGTGGCTCTGGAGGCCCCTATGGCTACACCTTC.

The CDR3 loop is CASSLKVGEQYF. CDR3 nucleotide sequence: TGTGCCAGCAGCTTGAAGGTTGGCGAGCAGTACTTC. This chain uses TRBV11-2 with TRBJ2-7, with D hard to call. Looked up from germline, CDR1 is SGHAT and CDR2 is FQNNGV. The CDR3 length is 12 residues. The ends were cut back, 3 bases at V and 6 bases at J, with 9 bases in the middle. The full variable domain, in which reference TRBV11-2 and TRBJ2-7 provide the parts outside the CDR3, is EAGVAQSPRYKIIEKRQSVAFWCNPISGHATLYWYQQILGQGPKLLIQFQNNGVVDDSQLPKDRFSAERLKGVDSTLKIQPAKLEDSAVYLCASSLKVGEQYFGPGTRLTVT.

The CDR3 region has the DNA TGTGCCAGCAGGCACAGGGAAGCCGGGGAGCTGTTTTTT. Amino acids: CASRHREAGELFF. V usage is TRBV7-2 and J usage is TRBJ2-2; a possible D gene is TRBD1 (6 bases). V lost 6 bases and J lost 6, with 11 bases in between. The CDR3 loop spans 13 amino acids. Germline V gene data show CDR1 as SGHTA and CDR2 as FQGNSA.

The rearrangement joins TRBV19 to TRBJ1-1; the D is unclear. Germline V gene lookup returns CDR1 LNHDA and CDR2 SQIVND (reference sequence). V gave up 5 bases and J gave up 6 bases, with 10 bases separating them. The CDR3 is 12 residues long. The CDR3 DNA sequence: TGTGCCAGTAGTTCGGGCAGCCCTGAAGCTTTCTTT. As protein: CASSSGSPEAFF.

This clone was recorded only once. This chain links TRBV6-5 with TRBJ1-2; 7 bases align to TRBD1. Per the germline V gene, CDR1 is MNHEY and CDR2 is SVGAGI. The CDR3 covers 14 residues. Trimming cost V 4 bases and J 2 bases; bases outside gene matches: 4. In DNA, the CDR3 is TGTGCCAGCAGTTCCCAGACAGGGAACTATGGCTACACCTTC. Protein: CASSSQTGNYGYTF.

The gene calls are TRBV5-1 and TRBJ2-2, with TRBD1 matching 12 bases. V was clipped by 5 bases and J by 7 bases; unmatched bases: 6. Germline V gene data show CDR1 as SGHRS and CDR2 as YFSETQ. The CDR3 consists of 15 residues. DNA of the CDR3: TGCGCCAGCAGGGGGACAGGGGGCGAAGTCGGGGAGCTGTTTTTT. Translated: CASRGTGGEVGELFF.

The chain couples TRBV10-1 to TRBJ2-1; D might be TRBD2 (5 bases). Trimming pared 6 bases from V and 6 bases from J, leaving 15 bases between. Looked up from germline, CDR1 is WNHNN and CDR2 is SYGVQD (reference sequence). The CDR3 consists of 14 residues. The CDR3 sequence: CASSQDLVLNEQFF. In DNA form, the CDR3 reads TGCGCCAGCAGCCAGGACTTAGTTCTCAATGAGCAGTTCTTC.